This TCR beta chain was obtained from a study of Graves' ophthalmopathy and Graves' hyperthyroidism. This CDR3 contains 13 residues. Between the trimmed V and J ends, which lost 9 bases and 7 bases, there was a span of 18 bases. Per the germline V gene, CDR1 is MNHEY and CDR2 is SVGEGT. This clonotype was seen many times. This may stem from a read error, because a much larger clone lies one nucleotide away. Using RNA transcripts, the TCR beta CDR3 regions were amplified. An initial RT-PCR round employing HTBI primers preceded a second-round multiplex PCR. MiXCR was run by TCRdb on the multiplex PCR reads, yielding one entry per CDR3 protein. The table has 150,000 to 200,000 distinct CDR3 sequences, around 40% seen once; the top ten hold approximately 9%. Certain patients, namely those with other autoimmune diseases, uncontrolled infections, pregnancy or lactation, were excluded. The source of the PBMCs was 10 ml of fresh peripheral blood.

The clonotype was recovered from a man aged 30 to 45 with Graves' ophthalmopathy. The specimen was peripheral blood. V gene TRBV6-2 or TRBV6-3 combines with J gene TRBJ2-5; D tentatively fits TRBD1 or TRBD2 (5 bases each). The CDR3 sequence: CARRPGPRGTQYF. CDR3 coding DNA: TGTGCCAGGCGACCGGGACCCCGGGGGACCCAGTACTTC.